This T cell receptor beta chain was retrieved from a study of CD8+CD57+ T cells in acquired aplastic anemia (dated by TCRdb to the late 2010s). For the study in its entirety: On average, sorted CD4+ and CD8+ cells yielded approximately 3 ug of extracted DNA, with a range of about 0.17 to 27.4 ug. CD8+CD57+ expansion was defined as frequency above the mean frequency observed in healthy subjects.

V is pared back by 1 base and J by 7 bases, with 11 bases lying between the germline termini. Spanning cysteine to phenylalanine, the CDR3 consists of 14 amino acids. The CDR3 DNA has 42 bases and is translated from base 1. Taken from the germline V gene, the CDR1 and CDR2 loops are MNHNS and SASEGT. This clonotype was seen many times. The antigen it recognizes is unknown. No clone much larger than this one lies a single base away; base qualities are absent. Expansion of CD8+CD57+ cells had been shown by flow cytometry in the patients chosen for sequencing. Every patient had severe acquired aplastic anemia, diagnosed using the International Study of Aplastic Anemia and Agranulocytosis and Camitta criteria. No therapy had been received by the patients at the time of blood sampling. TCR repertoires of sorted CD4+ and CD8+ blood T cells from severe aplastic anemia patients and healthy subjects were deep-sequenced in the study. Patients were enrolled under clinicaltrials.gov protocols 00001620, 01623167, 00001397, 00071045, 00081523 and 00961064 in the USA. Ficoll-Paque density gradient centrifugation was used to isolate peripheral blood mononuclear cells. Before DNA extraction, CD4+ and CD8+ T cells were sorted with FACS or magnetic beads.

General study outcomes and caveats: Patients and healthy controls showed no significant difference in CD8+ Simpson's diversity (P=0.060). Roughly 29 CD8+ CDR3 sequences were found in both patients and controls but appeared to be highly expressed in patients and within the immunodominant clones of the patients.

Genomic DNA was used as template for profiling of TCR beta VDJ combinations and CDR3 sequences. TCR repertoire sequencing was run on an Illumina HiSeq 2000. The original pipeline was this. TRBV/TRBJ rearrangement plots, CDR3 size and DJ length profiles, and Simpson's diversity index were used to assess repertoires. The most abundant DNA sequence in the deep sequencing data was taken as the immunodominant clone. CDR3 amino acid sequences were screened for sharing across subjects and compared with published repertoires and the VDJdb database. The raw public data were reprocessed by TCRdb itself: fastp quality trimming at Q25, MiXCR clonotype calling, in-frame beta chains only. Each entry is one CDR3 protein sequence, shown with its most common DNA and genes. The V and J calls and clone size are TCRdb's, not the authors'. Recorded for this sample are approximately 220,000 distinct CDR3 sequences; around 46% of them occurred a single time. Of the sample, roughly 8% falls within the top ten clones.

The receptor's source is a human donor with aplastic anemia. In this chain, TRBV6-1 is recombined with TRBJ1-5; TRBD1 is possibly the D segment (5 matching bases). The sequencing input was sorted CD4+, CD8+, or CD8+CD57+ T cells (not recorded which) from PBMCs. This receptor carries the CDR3 CASSEGRGGQPQHF. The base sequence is TGTGCCAGCAGTGAAGGAAGGGGAGGCCAGCCCCAGCATTTT.